Presented here are 18 T cell receptor beta chains from one specimen sequenced in a study of blood T cell repertoires in COVID-19 (TCRdb year 2020). The library relied on the immunoSEQ multiplex PCR assay. The table comes from immuneACCESS by way of TCRdb, which keeps in-frame sequences with V and J called. Part of the clones is missing from these tables; in studies checked, under half for an unresolved V gene and the rest for unknown reasons. This sample comprises about 150,000 clones, 75% to 80% of them detected only once. The ten biggest clones cover roughly 1.8% of the sample. Material for sequencing was peripheral blood. The receptors stem from a man older than 75 with acute or convalescent COVID-19.

The gene calls are TRBV2 and TRBJ2-1, with D perhaps TRBD2 (6 bases). Germline CDR1 reads SNHLY; CDR2 reads FYNNEI. The CDR3 runs to 15 residues. V was shortened by 5 bases and J by 0 bases, with 11 bases between the two germline ends. The CDR3 nucleotides read TGTGCCAGCAGTCCGGCCGGGGGCTCCTACAATGAGCAGTTCTTC. Translated: CASSPAGGSYNEQFF.

The chain employs TRBV24-1 and TRBJ2-1; D is unclear. Trimming took 4 bases from V and 9 from J, leaving 9 bases between them. From germline, CDR1 is KGHDR and CDR2 SFDVKD. The CDR3 is 12 amino acids. The DNA of the CDR3 is TGTGCCACCAGTGACGGTCCCGGTGAGCAGTTCTTC. Translating it yields CATSDGPGEQFF.

This clone was detected only once. The chain uses TRBV6-5 and TRBJ2-1; 10 positions agree with TRBD2. The trim removed 10 bases at V and 8 bases at J, leaving 5 bases unmatched. Germline values: CDR1 MNHEY, CDR2 SVGAGI. The CDR3 runs 12 residues. This chain's CDR3 is CATGTSVYEQFF. The CDR3 nucleotides are TGTGCCACGGGGACTAGCGTTTATGAGCAGTTCTTC.

This clone has a handful of counts. The chain carries TRBV18 and TRBJ2-1; weak D call: TRBD2 (5 bases). V lost 0 bases and J 3 bases, leaving 9 bases between the germline ends. The CDR3 runs 15 residues. CDR1 and CDR2 (germline): KGHSH, LQKENI. This chain's CDR3 is CASSPPTGFYNEQFF. The CDR3, as DNA: TGTGCCAGCTCACCACCGACGGGGTTCTACAATGAGCAGTTCTTC.

This sequence joins TRBV28 and TRBJ1-5, with 9 bases fitting TRBD1. Germline V CDR1 and CDR2: MDHEN, SYDVKM. V dropped 3 bases and J dropped 4; count of bases not matched to a gene: 4. This CDR3 has 15 amino acids. The DNA of the CDR3 is TGTGCCAGCAGTTTTAGGGGACAGGGTAATCAGCCCCAGCATTTT. Encoded protein: CASSFRGQGNQPQHF.

This clone was seen a handful of times. J is TRBJ1-5 and V is TRBV7-8, with 9 bases that match TRBD1. V was pared by 1 base and J by 0 bases, with 13 bases of the junction left unmatched. Germline CDR1 reads SGHVS; CDR2 reads FQNEAQ. The CDR3 runs to 20 residues. This CDR3 is CASSLVGRGTGRSSNQPQHF. In DNA, the CDR3 is TGTGCCAGCAGCTTAGTGGGACGAGGGACAGGGCGGTCTAGCAATCAGCCCCAGCATTTT. Variable domain in full (rest from reference TRBV7-8 and TRBJ1-5): GAGVSQSPRYKVAKRGQDVALRCDPISGHVSLFWYQQALGQGPEFLTYFQNEAQLDKSGLPSDRFFAERPEGSVSTLKIQRTQQEDSAVYLCASSLVGRGTGRSSNQPQHFGDGTRLSIL.

V is TRBV7-2 and J is TRBJ2-1; 11 bases align to TRBD1. The V gene end was trimmed by 5 bases and the J gene end by 7 bases; junction bases not matched to a gene: 4. The CDR3 totals 14 residues. In germline, CDR1 is SGHTA, CDR2 FQGNSA. CDR3: CASSTRDRGNEQFF. The CDR3, as DNA: TGTGCCAGCAGCACCCGGGACAGGGGGAATGAGCAGTTCTTC.

This clone showed up many times. The gene calls are TRBV5-6 and TRBJ2-7, with 11 positions matching TRBD1. From germline, CDR1 is SGHDT and CDR2 YYEEEE. V lost 0 bases and J lost 4; bases outside the gene matches: 3. The CDR3 is made up of 15 amino acids. The DNA for the CDR3 is TGTGCCAGCAGCTTGGGGACAGGGGGCAAGTACGAGCAGTACTTC. It specifies CASSLGTGGKYEQYF.

The rearrangement uses TRBV5-1 and TRBJ2-5; possibly TRBD2 for D (6 bases). CDR3 length: 14 residues. The germline V and J ends were trimmed by 3 bases and 3 bases, with 12 bases remaining between them. Germline V lookup: CDR1 SGHRS, CDR2 YFSETQ. DNA for the CDR3: TGCGCCAGCAGCTCGGGACTCTATAAAGAGACCCAGTACTTC. Protein product: CASSSGLYKETQYF. Supplemented by reference TRBV5-1 and TRBJ2-5, the full variable domain reads KAGVTQTPRYLIKTRGQQVTLSCSPISGHRSVSWYQQTPGQGLQFLFEYFSETQRNKGNFPGRFSGRQFSNSRSEMNVSTLELGDSALYLCASSSGLYKETQYFGPGTRLLVL.

This rearrangement joins TRBV25-1 to TRBJ2-5, with 8 bases lining up with TRBD2. The germline V gene encodes CDR1 MGHDK and CDR2 SYGVNS. There are 15 residues in the CDR3. V dropped 4 bases and J dropped 5; count of bases not matched to a gene: 9. The CDR3 DNA reads as TGTGCCAGCAGTGCCTCGGGCCGCGGGGGGGAGACCCAGTACTTC. As protein: CASSASGRGGETQYF. The whole variable domain, remainder taken from reference TRBV25-1 and TRBJ2-5, is EADIYQTPRYLVIGTGKKITLECSQTMGHDKMYWYQQDPGMELHLIHYSYGVNSTEKGDLSSESTVSRIRTEHFPLTLESARPSHTSQYLCASSASGRGGETQYFGPGTRLLVL.

The chain uses TRBV6-4 and TRBJ1-1, with 7 bases that match TRBD1. The CDR3 is 12 amino acids. Trimming took 6 bases from V and 6 from J; bases not matched to a gene: 4. Germline loops: CDR1 MRHNA, CDR2 SNTAGT. CDR3 bases: TGTGCCAGCAGAGGGGACAGCTCTGAAGCTTTCTTT. Its protein is CASRGDSSEAFF.

J is TRBJ1-1 and V is TRBV29-1; the match to TRBD1 covers 7 bases. CDR1 SQVTM and CDR2 ANQGSEA come from the germline V gene. With 4 bases clipped from V and 5 bases from J, the junction kept 10 bases outside the gene matches. The CDR3 spans 14 residues. For the CDR3, the DNA is TGCAGCGTTGGGGGACAGCTCAGGGAAACTGAAGCTTTCTTT. It codes for CSVGGQLRETEAFF.

This chain connects TRBV9 to TRBJ1-2; TRBD1 matches at 8 bases. J lost 7 bases, V lost 4 bases, and 6 bases had no gene match. The CDR3 contains 13 residues. Germline V gene sequence: CDR1 SGDLS, CDR2 YYNGEE. The CDR3 reads CASSHGQGGGYTF. DNA of the CDR3: TGTGCCAGCAGCCATGGACAGGGAGGTGGCTACACCTTC.

The chain joins TRBV18 to TRBJ2-1; D possibly corresponds to TRBD1 (6 bases). The CDR3 is made up of 13 amino acids. Germline CDR1 reads KGHSH; CDR2 reads LQKENI. Trimming cost V 4 bases and J 10 bases, with 14 bases left between them. The CDR3 DNA follows: TGTGCCAGCTCACAACAGGGTCCCTCGGAGCAGTTCTTC. Its translation: CASSQQGPSEQFF.

The chain links TRBV29-1 to TRBJ1-2, with D unclear. The germline V gene has CDR1 SQVTM and CDR2 ANQGSEA. There are 12 residues in the CDR3. The V end was cut by 2 bases, the J end by 1 base, with 5 bases between. The CDR3: CSVEPVNYGYTF. CDR3 DNA: TGCAGCGTTGAACCGGTTAACTATGGCTACACCTTC.

The chain links TRBV11-1 to TRBJ1-1, with 9 bases aligning to TRBD1. Trimming removed 3 bases from V and 4 bases from J; junction bases left unmatched: 3. The CDR3 sequence is 14 residues long. Germline assignment: CDR1 SGHAT and CDR2 FQDESV (reference sequence). The DNA for the CDR3 is TGTGCCAGCAGCTTTACGACAGGGGGCACTGAAGCTTTCTTT. The encoded protein is CASSFTTGGTEAFF.

The chain has TRBV4-1 and TRBJ1-4, with 7 bases fitting TRBD1. Losses at the gene ends were 3 bases for V and 4 bases for J; bases not matched to a gene: 8. This CDR3 is 16 amino acids long. CDR1 and CDR2 (germline): MGHRA, YSYEKL. CDR3 bases: TGCGCCAGCAGCCAGGACGGGACAGCTTATAATGAAAAACTGTTTTTT. This gives the protein CASSQDGTAYNEKLFF.

The chain has TRBV2 and TRBJ2-7, with 11 bases that match TRBD2. Unmatched junction bases numbered 4, after V lost 4 bases and J lost 2 bases. This CDR3 is built from 15 residues. Germline V gives CDR1 SNHLY, CDR2 FYNNEI. DNA of the CDR3: TGTGCCAGCAGTGCCGGGACTAGCGGTACCTACGAGCAGTACTTC. Translating it yields CASSAGTSGTYEQYF.